The 14 T cell receptor beta chains given below trace back to one sample, sequenced in a study of blood T cell repertoires in COVID-19. Sequencing used immunoSEQ multiplex PCR; TCRdb keeps in-frame clones, though not all of them. The top ten clones hold 8% to 9.5% of a sample with hundreds of thousands of clones, about nine tenths of them seen once. Sequenced material: PBMCs or T cells enriched from blood (not recorded which). These receptor sequences come from a woman in her sixties who had recovered from COVID-19.

The chain links TRBV5-1 to TRBJ2-2; no clear D gene. This CDR3 is built from 14 residues. The V end was cut by 7 bases, the J end by 8 bases, with 18 bases between. Germline assignment: CDR1 SGHRS and CDR2 YFSETQ. The CDR3 region has the DNA TGCGCCAGCCGATCCCTCGAGTTTAAAGGGGAGCTGTTTTTT. This codes for CASRSLEFKGELFF.

This clone showed up just once. The CDR3 protein is CASSYRGSGNTIYF. The DNA for the CDR3 is TGTGCCAGCAGTTACAGGGGCTCTGGAAACACCATATATTTT. The gene calls are TRBV2 and TRBJ1-3, with 7 bases aligning to TRBD1. Germline V gene lookup returns CDR1 SNHLY and CDR2 FYNNEI. This CDR3 region has 14 residues. V was clipped by 5 bases and J by 0 bases; unmatched bases: 1.

The J gene is TRBJ1-2, the V gene TRBV10-3, with 7 bases identical to TRBD1. Germline CDR1 ENHRY, CDR2 SYGVKD. The ends lost 2 bases at V and 5 bases at J; junction bases unmatched: 5. CDR3 length equals 14 residues. Here the CDR3 DNA reads TGTGCCATCAGTGAGATGGCAGGGGGGTATGGCTACACCTTC. It codes for CAISEMAGGYGYTF.

V usage is TRBV4-2 and J usage is TRBJ1-2, with D perhaps TRBD1 (5 bases). From germline, CDR1 is LGHNA and CDR2 YNFKEQ. V was shortened by 0 bases and J by 4 bases, with 15 bases between the two germline ends. This CDR3 comprises 16 residues. The CDR3 DNA sequence: TGTGCCAGCAGCCAAGATGGAGGGACCCTTCTCTATGGCTACACCTTC. Encoded protein: CASSQDGGTLLYGYTF.

The chain joins TRBV19 to TRBJ1-3; D remains unclear. Trimming shortened V by 1 base and J by 0 bases, and 10 bases separated the two germline ends. The CDR3 covers 16 residues. Germline CDR1 is LNHDA and CDR2 is SQIVND (reference sequence). The chain's CDR3 is CASSIARGLSGNTIYF. For the CDR3, the DNA is TGTGCCAGTAGTATAGCGAGAGGTCTCTCTGGAAACACCATATATTTT.

J is TRBJ2-3 and V is TRBV5-4; TRBD2 might be the D (5 bases). The CDR3 is made up of 14 amino acids. CDR1 and CDR2 (germline): SGHNT, YYREEE (reference sequence). V lost 0 bases and J 4 bases, leaving 9 bases between the germline ends. CDR3: CASSLGAGSDTQYF. CDR3 nucleotides: TGTGCCAGCAGCTTGGGGGCGGGCTCAGATACGCAGTATTTT.

This clone has just one count. The chain is built from TRBV6-2 or TRBV6-3 and TRBJ2-3; 8 nucleotides agree with TRBD2. Germline V gives CDR1 MNHEY, CDR2 SVGEGT. V was clipped by 6 bases and J by 4 bases; unmatched bases: 12. This CDR3 is 16 amino acids long. In DNA form, the CDR3 reads TGTGCCAGCAGCCTTTGGGGAGCGGGGGATTCAGATACGCAGTATTTT. Protein sequence: CASSLWGAGDSDTQYF.

The chain couples TRBV21-1 to TRBJ1-3; TRBD1 is the table's D call and was not checked against the DNA. TRBV21-1 is described as a pseudogene. The CDR3 runs to 16 residues. CDR3 loop: CASSKEEQGAGNTIYF. The DNA for the CDR3 is TGTGCCAGCAGCAAAGAGGAACAGGGGGCTGGAAACACCATATATTTT.

The chain carries TRBV2 and TRBJ2-5; 7 positions agree with TRBD2. CDR3 length: 15 amino acids. Trimming at V came to 7 bases and at J to 0 bases, leaving 8 bases not matched to a gene. The germline V gene encodes CDR1 SNHLY and CDR2 FYNNEI. The CDR3 DNA reads as TGTGCCAGCAATCCGGTGCGGGGGAACCAAGAGACCCAGTACTTC. Translating it yields CASNPVRGNQETQYF.

The V call is TRBV5-1, the J call TRBJ2-3; 12 nucleotides agree with TRBD2. Per the germline V gene, CDR1 is SGHRS and CDR2 is YFSETQ. Unmatched junction bases numbered 5, after V lost 0 bases and J lost 0 bases. CDR3 length: 18 residues. CDR3 DNA sequence: TGCGCCAGCAGCTTGGGGAGGACTAGCGGGACTAGCACAGATACGCAGTATTTT. Encoded protein: CASSLGRTSGTSTDTQYF.

The genes are TRBV3-1 (or the pseudogene TRBV3-2) and TRBJ1-2; 9 bases are shared with TRBD1. V gave up 4 bases and J gave up 4 bases; unmatched junction bases: 7. The germline V gene has CDR1 LGHDT and CDR2 YNNKEL (reference sequence). The CDR3 spans 15 residues. The CDR3 DNA reads TGTGCCAGCAGCCCCACAGGGGGCCGACGCTATGGCTACACCTTC. This encodes CASSPTGGRRYGYTF.

The CDR3 sequence: CASSYDTYQETQYF. Written as DNA, the CDR3 is TGTGCCAGCAGTTACGACACCTACCAAGAGACCCAGTACTTC. The chain has TRBV2 and TRBJ2-5; no clear D. V lost 5 bases, J lost 0 bases, and 10 bases lay in between. The CDR3 runs 14 residues. Germline V gives CDR1 SNHLY, CDR2 FYNNEI.

This clone has a single count. CDR3 loop: CASRTGGLGYGYTF. The DNA of the CDR3 is TGTGCCAGCAGAACAGGGGGCCTGGGCTATGGCTACACCTTC. V usage is TRBV6-5 and J usage is TRBJ1-2, with TRBD1 identical over 9 bases. This CDR3 is built from 14 residues. Germline CDR1 is MNHEY and CDR2 is SVGAGI. The J segment lost 4 bases and the V segment lost 6 bases, leaving 6 bases of the junction unmatched.

DNA of the CDR3: TGTGCCAGCAGCCAAGATTGGGTAGCGGGCGTGACCGGGGAGCTGTTTTTT. Its protein is CASSQDWVAGVTGELFF. The chain is built from TRBV4-2 and TRBJ2-2, with TRBD2 matching over 7 bases. The CDR3 contains 17 residues. Germline V gene lookup returns CDR1 LGHNA and CDR2 YNFKEQ. V gave up 0 bases and J gave up 5 bases; unmatched junction bases: 9.